This TCR beta chain was sequenced during a study of T cells in Graves' hyperthyroidism and ophthalmopathy. Germline V gives CDR1 LGHNA, CDR2 YNFKEQ. Trimming left V 3 bases short and J 7 bases short, with 7 bases between. This CDR3 spans 12 amino acids. Patients having uncontrolled infection, another autoimmune disease, pregnancy or lactation were not included. Amplified regions were TCR beta CDR3 sequences from RNA transcripts. The primer set for the first-round RT-PCR of the TCR CDR3 was HTBI. TCRdb re-called the multiplex PCR reads through MiXCR, storing one row per CDR3 protein. The sample includes around 600,000 distinct CDR3 sequences, about 15% seen only once; the top ten take around 12%.

The chain uses TRBV4-2 and TRBJ2-1; D unresolved. What was sequenced was blood. This TCR came from a woman aged 45-60 years with Graves' ophthalmopathy. The CDR3 is CASSQASNEQFF. The DNA of the CDR3 is TGTGCCAGCAGCCAGGCTTCTAATGAGCAGTTCTTC.